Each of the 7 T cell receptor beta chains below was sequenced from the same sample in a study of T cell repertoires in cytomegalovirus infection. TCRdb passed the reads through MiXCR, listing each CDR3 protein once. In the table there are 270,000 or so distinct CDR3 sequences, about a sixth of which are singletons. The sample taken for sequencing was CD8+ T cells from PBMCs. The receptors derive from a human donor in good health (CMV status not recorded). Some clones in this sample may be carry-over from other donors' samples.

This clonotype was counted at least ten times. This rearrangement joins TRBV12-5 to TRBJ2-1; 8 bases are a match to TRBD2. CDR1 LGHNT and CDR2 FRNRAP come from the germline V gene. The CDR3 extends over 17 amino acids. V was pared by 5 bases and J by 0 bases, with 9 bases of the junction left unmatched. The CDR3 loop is CASGGATGGGSYNEQFF. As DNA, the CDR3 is TGTGCTAGTGGTGGGGCGACCGGGGGGGGCTCCTACAATGAGCAGTTCTTC.

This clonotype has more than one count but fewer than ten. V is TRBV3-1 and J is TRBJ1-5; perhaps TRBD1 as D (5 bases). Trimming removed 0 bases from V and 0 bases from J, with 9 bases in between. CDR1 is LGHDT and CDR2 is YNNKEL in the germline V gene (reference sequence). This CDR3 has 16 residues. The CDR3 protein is CASSQDSGTSNQPQHF. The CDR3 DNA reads TGTGCCAGCAGCCAAGATTCCGGGACTAGCAATCAGCCCCAGCATTTT.

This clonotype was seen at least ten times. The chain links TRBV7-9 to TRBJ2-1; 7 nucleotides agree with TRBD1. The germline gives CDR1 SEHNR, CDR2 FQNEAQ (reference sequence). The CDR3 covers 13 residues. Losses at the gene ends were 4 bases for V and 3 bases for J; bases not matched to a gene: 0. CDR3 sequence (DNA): TGTGCCAGCAGCTGGGACAGCTACAATGAGCAGTTCTTC. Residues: CASSWDSYNEQFF.

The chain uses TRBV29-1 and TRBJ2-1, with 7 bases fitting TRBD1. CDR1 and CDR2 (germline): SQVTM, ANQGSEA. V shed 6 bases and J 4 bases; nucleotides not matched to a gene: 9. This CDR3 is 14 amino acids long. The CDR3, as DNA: TGCAGCGTCCCTACCCGGGACAGATACAATGAGCAGTTCTTC. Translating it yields CSVPTRDRYNEQFF.

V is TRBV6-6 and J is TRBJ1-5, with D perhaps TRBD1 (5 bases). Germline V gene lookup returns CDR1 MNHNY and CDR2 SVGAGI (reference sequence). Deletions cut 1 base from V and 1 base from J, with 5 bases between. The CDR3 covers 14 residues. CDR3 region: CASSYWGSNQPQHF. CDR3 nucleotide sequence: TGTGCCAGCAGTTACTGGGGGAGCAATCAGCCCCAGCATTTT.

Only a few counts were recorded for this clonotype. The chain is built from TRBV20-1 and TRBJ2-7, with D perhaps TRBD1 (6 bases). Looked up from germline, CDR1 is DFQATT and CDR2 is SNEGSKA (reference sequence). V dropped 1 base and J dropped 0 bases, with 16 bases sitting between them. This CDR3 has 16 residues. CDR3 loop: CSARGGGSMSSYEQYF. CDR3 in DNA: TGCAGTGCTAGAGGAGGGGGATCGATGAGCTCCTACGAGCAGTACTTC.

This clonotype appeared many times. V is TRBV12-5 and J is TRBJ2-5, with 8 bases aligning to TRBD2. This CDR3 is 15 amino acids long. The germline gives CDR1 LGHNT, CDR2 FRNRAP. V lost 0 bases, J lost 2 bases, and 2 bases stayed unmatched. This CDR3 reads CASGLVPGGQETQYF. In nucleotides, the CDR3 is TGTGCTAGTGGTTTGGTCCCGGGGGGGCAAGAGACCCAGTACTTC.